This TCR beta chain originates from a study of blood T cells in healthy people across ages. This CDR3 is built from 16 residues. V lost 0 bases, J lost 0 bases, and 9 bases lay in between. Germline CDR1 is SEHNR and CDR2 is FQNEAQ (reference sequence). The authors ran a second PCR of roughly 6 to 12 cycles using a sample-barcoded 5' primer and a J-beta primer mix. MiXCR, applied by TCRdb to the 5' RACE reads, yields one record per CDR3 protein. The repertoire consists of 550,000 to 750,000 distinct CDR3 sequences, with 20% to 25% occurring once and the leading ten covering approximately 3.7%. Sequencing used blood. V is TRBV7-9 and J is TRBJ1-3; D remains unclear. The sequence derives from a man between 65 and 85 years old in good health. CDR3 bases: TGTGCCAGCAGCTTAGCAGGGCGAGACTCTGGAAACACCATATATTTT. It specifies CASSLAGRDSGNTIYF.